The rows below give T cell receptor beta chains drawn from one sample of a study of monozygotic twins with cystic fibrosis. The repertoire was sequenced with immunoSEQ multiplex PCR; TCRdb's copy has only in-frame clones and lacks some. This table holds 39,000 or so clones, about nine tenths found once. The sequenced material came from blood. The origin of the receptors is a boy aged 2 to 9 with cystic fibrosis. The CDR3 runs from the conserved cysteine through the conserved F or W. The D gene is left open where the match is weak. Some rows have no size entry. The others give once, few or many, or a class for an expanded clone.

>TRBV4-2|TRBJ1-4|16|NA|NA
CASSQEQPATNEKLFF
>TRBV5-6|TRBJ1-2|14|NA|NA
CASSLVGRNYGYTF
>TRBV10-1|TRBJ1-4|14|TRBD1|NA
CASSPTGVNEKLFF
>TRBV7-9|TRBJ2-5|18|TRBD2|NA
CASSYGTSGASGQETQYF
>TRBV5-4|TRBJ1-1|14|TRBD1|NA
CASNAGGSDTEAFF
>TRBV14|TRBJ2-7|13|NA|NA
CASSQELVGEQYF
>TRBV19|TRBJ1-1|14|NA|NA
CASTRTPFTTEAFF
>TRBV7-6|TRBJ1-2|13|NA|few
CASSLGGQGSYTF
>TRBV9|TRBJ2-7|15|NA|NA
CASSVAWGIGYEQYF
>TRBV6-1|TRBJ1-6|15|NA|NA
CASSAPGRSNSPLHF
>TRBV11-2|TRBJ1-1|14|NA|NA
CASSLDSRNTEAFF
>TRBV4-3|TRBJ2-6|15|NA|NA
CASSQALNGANVLTF
>TRBV5-8|TRBJ1-5|19|NA|NA
CASSLWLGTGLSSNQPQHF
>TRBV7-8|TRBJ1-2|13|NA|NA
CASSSGLLYGYTF
>TRBV6-5|TRBJ2-7|14|TRBD1|NA
CASTPGTASYEQYF
>TRBV6-5|TRBJ1-2|15|TRBD1|NA
CASRQGTASNYGYTF
>TRBV29-1|TRBJ1-3|11|NA|NA
CSTNSGNTIYF
>TRBV9|TRBJ1-1|14|NA|NA
CASSVALDRTEAFF
>TRBV2|TRBJ2-7|18|TRBD2|NA
CASSEGTSKRGGAYEQYF
>TRBV9|TRBJ2-1|15|NA|NA
CASGPSDGKLNEQFF
>TRBV15|TRBJ1-6|14|NA|NA
CATSREGGAAPLHF
>TRBV28|TRBJ1-3|15|NA|NA
CASSLYQGFGNTIYF
>TRBV15|TRBJ2-7|18|NA|NA
CATSRDIHRQSSSYEQYF
>TRBV19|TRBJ1-5|15|NA|NA
CASSIPPGSGVPQHF
>TRBV18|TRBJ2-7|14|TRBD2|NA
CASSPGGGSYEQYF
>TRBV19|TRBJ1-6|16|NA|NA
CASSILASSYNSPLHF
>TRBV13|TRBJ2-5|15|NA|NA
CASSVSGLGPETQYF
>TRBV25-1|TRBJ2-1|16|TRBD1|NA
CASSRIRGRTYNEQFF
>TRBV5-1|TRBJ2-7|15|NA|few
CASSLERTTSYEQYF